This T cell receptor (beta chain) was retrieved from a study of blood T cell repertoires in COVID-19. Authors' data handling: Using reference gene primer amplification, nucleated cell counts were estimated. The data were produced by immunoSEQ multiplex PCR, yet TCRdb's version contains in-frame clones alone and is incomplete. For V, J and clone size, that table is used; D and trimming come from the DNA. The sample lists about 170,000 clones; almost 85% were seen once. Seattle patients were enrolled during active infection and followed longitudinally. This CDR3 has 13 amino acids. From germline, CDR1 is SGDLS and CDR2 YYNGEE. V was trimmed by 2 bases and J by 7 bases, leaving 9 bases between them.

The sequenced sample was peripheral blood. The TCR comes from a woman older than 75 with COVID-19, enrolled during active disease. This rearrangement joins TRBV9 to TRBJ2-2, with D possibly matching TRBD2 (5 bases). CDR3 bases: TGTGCCAGCAGCGTCCGGGGTAGCGGGGAGCTGTTTTTT. Its protein product is CASSVRGSGELFF.